This T cell receptor beta chain appears in the sequencing data of a study of control samples from healthy donors and cancer patients. Here immunoSEQ multiplex PCR was the method, and the copy in TCRdb shows in-frame clones only, minus some. The data contain roughly 30,000 clones, roughly 85% of them singletons. This CDR3 spans 12 amino acids. Trimming left V 6 bases short and J 6 bases short, with 12 bases between. The material sequenced was formalin-fixed, paraffin-embedded tissue. This chain connects TRBV12-3 or TRBV12-4 to TRBJ2-7; no clear D gene. The TCR was taken from a female donor with melanoma. The CDR3 reads CASSHLGAEQYF. The CDR3 DNA reads as TGTGCCAGCAGCCATCTCGGAGCCGAGCAGTACTTC.